Below, 30 T cell receptor beta chains from the same sample are listed, as sequenced in a study of shared clonotypes between healthy human individuals. Assay used: immunoSEQ multiplex PCR; TCRdb lists only in-frame clones, some missing. This table holds about 2 million clones, about 94% found once. Naive CD8 isolation took CD45RO-negative cells positively selected for CCR7 and excluded terminally differentiated effector memory CD45RA+ cells. Input material: naive CD8+ T cells sorted from blood. These receptors came from a man aged 18 to 30 in good health.

A single count supports this clone. In the same sample, other DNA sequences code for this CDR3. The chain recombines TRBV27 with TRBJ2-3; D remains ambiguous. The germline V and J ends were trimmed by 6 bases and 3 bases, with 4 bases remaining between them. Per germline, CDR1 MNHEY and CDR2 SMNVEV (reference sequence). The CDR3 has 11 amino acids. The CDR3 DNA sequence: TGTGCCAGCAGCCAGACAGATACGCAGTATTTT. Translated, it gives CASSQTDTQYF.

The chain couples TRBV5-6 to TRBJ2-7; D is uncertain. Germline V gene lookup returns CDR1 SGHDT and CDR2 YYEEEE. This CDR3 has 13 amino acids. Trimming cost V 3 bases and J 2 bases, with 9 bases left between them. The CDR3 DNA sequence: TGTGCCAGCAGCTGGACGGTGACCTACGAGCAGTACTTC. This codes for CASSWTVTYEQYF.

The chain employs TRBV13 and TRBJ2-3, with a possible D match to TRBD1 (6 bases). CDR3 size: 13 residues. The germline V gene has CDR1 PRHDT and CDR2 FYEKMQ (reference sequence). V was pared by 5 bases and J by 11 bases, with 17 bases between. The CDR3 loop reads CASSDTSQGWQYF. CDR3 in DNA: TGTGCCAGCAGCGATACTTCACAGGGTTGGCAGTATTTT. Full variable domain (missing parts from reference TRBV13 and TRBJ2-3): AAGVIQSPRHLIKEKRETATLKCYPIPRHDTVYWYQQGPGQDPQFLISFYEKMQSDKGSIPDRFSAQQFSDYHSELNMSSLELGDSALYFCASSDTSQGWQYFGPGTRLTVL.

The V and J genes are TRBV4-1 and TRBJ1-1; perhaps TRBD1 as D (5 bases). Germline-derived CDR1 and CDR2 are MGHRA and YSYEKL. The CDR3 contains 14 residues. The ends were cut back, 4 bases at V and 2 bases at J, with 11 bases in the middle. The CDR3, as DNA: TGCGCCAGCAGCCCTCGGGGCAGCAACACTGAAGCTTTCTTT. Protein product: CASSPRGSNTEAFF.

The chain is built from TRBV10-3 and TRBJ1-1; D is perhaps TRBD1 (6 bases). Trimming pared 6 bases from V and 0 bases from J, leaving 14 bases between. The CDR3 contains 15 residues. Germline CDR1 is ENHRY and CDR2 is SYGVKD. In DNA form, the CDR3 reads TGTGCCATCAGCGTAGGACAGTCAATGAACACTGAAGCTTTCTTT. This gives the protein CAISVGQSMNTEAFF.

The chain couples TRBV6-6 to TRBJ2-7, with 7 bases lining up with TRBD1. After removal of 3 bases from V and 5 bases from J, the junction contained 10 bases not matched to a gene. The CDR3 is 15 amino acids. From germline, CDR1 is MNHNY and CDR2 SVGAGI (reference sequence). The CDR3 bases are TGTGCCAGCAGTTATATAGAGATGACAGGGAACGAGCAGTACTTC. This sequence encodes CASSYIEMTGNEQYF.

The genes are TRBV13 and TRBJ2-2, with TRBD1 identical over 9 bases. Germline CDR1 and CDR2: PRHDT and FYEKMQ (reference sequence). This CDR3 spans 16 amino acids. Trimming cost V 4 bases and J 1 base; bases outside gene matches: 4. The CDR3 sequence: CASSSDRGKNTGELFF. As DNA, the CDR3 is TGTGCCAGCAGCTCAGACAGGGGGAAGAACACCGGGGAGCTGTTTTTT. Variable domain in full (rest from reference TRBV13 and TRBJ2-2): AAGVIQSPRHLIKEKRETATLKCYPIPRHDTVYWYQQGPGQDPQFLISFYEKMQSDKGSIPDRFSAQQFSDYHSELNMSSLELGDSALYFCASSSDRGKNTGELFFGEGSRLTVL.

The chain couples TRBV29-1 to TRBJ2-1; no definite D call. The length of the CDR3 is 16 residues. Germline assignment: CDR1 SQVTM and CDR2 ANQGSEA. The ends were cut back, 3 bases at V and 0 bases at J, with 15 bases in the middle. The CDR3 sequence: CSVEGLTKSSYNEQFF. The CDR3 coding sequence is TGCAGCGTTGAGGGCCTAACAAAAAGCTCCTACAATGAGCAGTTCTTC.

In this sample, this clone turned up once. This chain joins TRBV10-1 and TRBJ2-3, with D uncertain. Germline CDR1 WNHNN, CDR2 SYGVQD (reference sequence). The CDR3 length is 14 residues. Trimming removed 2 bases at V and 3 bases at J, with 9 bases between. CDR3 DNA sequence: TGCGCCAGCAGTGAGAGAAGGGTGACAGATACGCAGTATTTT. Its translation is CASSERRVTDTQYF.

Comment on this clone: The same CDR3 arises from other DNA sequences in this sample as well. The chain uses TRBV5-1 and TRBJ1-1; D gene ambiguous. The germline V gene has CDR1 SGHRS and CDR2 YFSETQ. The CDR3 contains 14 residues. Trimming removed 0 bases from V and 2 bases from J, with 8 bases in between. The chain's CDR3 is CASSLDGPNTEAFF. CDR3 sequence (DNA): TGCGCCAGCAGCTTGGACGGACCCAACACTGAAGCTTTCTTT.

Written as DNA, the CDR3 is TGTGCCAGCAGCGGTAACAGGGAAACCCCGAACACCGGGGAGCTGTTTTTT. Encoded protein: CASSGNRETPNTGELFF. The chain combines TRBV9 with TRBJ2-2, with D possibly TRBD1 on 6 matching bases. CDR3 length: 17 amino acids. V was shortened by 3 bases and J by 0 bases, with 15 bases between the two germline ends. Germline lookup yields CDR1 SGDLS and CDR2 YYNGEE.

Concerning this clone: Different DNA sequences within this sample yield the same CDR3. V gene TRBV6-6 combines with J gene TRBJ2-7; D possibly corresponds to TRBD2 (6 bases). From germline, CDR1 is MNHNY and CDR2 SVGAGI (reference sequence). Trimming removed 2 bases from V and 1 base from J, with 6 bases in between. The CDR3 extends over 13 amino acids. The DNA for the CDR3 is TGTGCCAGCAGTTACCGGGGGTCCTACGAGCAGTACTTC. It yields the protein CASSYRGSYEQYF.

This CDR3 reads CASSTQALDPGDTQYF. Here the CDR3 DNA reads TGTGCCAGCAGCACACAAGCCTTGGATCCCGGGGACACCCAGTACTTC. The chain employs TRBV11-2 and TRBJ2-5; D may match TRBD1 or TRBD2 (5 bases each). V was clipped by 5 bases and J by 8 bases, with 24 bases between them. This CDR3 is built from 16 residues. The germline gives CDR1 SGHAT, CDR2 FQNNGV.

This rearrangement joins TRBV6-1 to TRBJ1-3; a possible D gene is TRBD1 (5 bases). The CDR3 runs 16 residues. Germline CDR1 MNHNS, CDR2 SASEGT. V lost 3 bases and J lost 8, with 20 bases in between. This chain's CDR3 is CASSDFRGGEEDTIYF. In DNA form, the CDR3 reads TGTGCCAGCAGTGATTTTCGGGGGGGAGAGGAGGACACCATATATTTT.

This chain links TRBV11-2 with TRBJ2-5, with 7 bases fitting TRBD1. V trimming: 5 bases; J trimming: 0 bases; junction bases outside the gene matches: 9. The CDR3 spans 16 residues. Germline-derived CDR1 and CDR2 are SGHAT and FQNNGV. For the CDR3, the DNA is TGTGCCAGCAGCCCACCGACAGGGTCCCACCAAGAGACCCAGTACTTC. Its protein product is CASSPPTGSHQETQYF.

As for this clone: Distinct nucleotide sequences in the sample also encode this CDR3. The rearrangement joins TRBV9 to TRBJ1-3; 9 bases fit TRBD1. The V segment lost 0 bases and the J segment 7 bases; nucleotides outside the gene matches: 2. The CDR3 totals 14 residues. The germline V gene has CDR1 SGDLS and CDR2 YYNGEE. The CDR3 sequence is CASSVGGTGNTIYF. The CDR3 DNA is TGTGCCAGCAGCGTAGGCGGGACAGGGAACACCATATATTTT.

As concerns this clone: The same CDR3 can be traced to other DNA sequences in this sample. This chain uses TRBV9 with TRBJ2-3, with D perhaps TRBD1 or TRBD2 (5 bases each). Trimming removed 4 bases at V and 6 bases at J, with 12 bases between. Germline V gene sequence: CDR1 SGDLS, CDR2 YYNGEE. The CDR3 totals 13 residues. CDR3 nucleotides: TGTGCCAGCAGCTCTGGGGGTACGGATACGCAGTATTTT. It is translated as CASSSGGTDTQYF.

Comment on this clone: The sample has other DNA sequences that encode this CDR3 too. The chain has TRBV7-9 and TRBJ2-1; D unclear. CDR1 is SEHNR, CDR2 FQNEAQ, per germline (reference sequence). V dropped 5 bases and J dropped 3 bases, with 5 bases sitting between them. The CDR3 runs 12 residues. CDR3 nucleotides: TGTGCCAGCAGCCCGGGCTACAATGAGCAGTTCTTC. Translated: CASSPGYNEQFF.

The V and J genes are TRBV6-5 and TRBJ1-1; D ambiguous. The CDR3 runs to 14 residues. The germline gives CDR1 MNHEY, CDR2 SVGAGI. V was trimmed by 2 bases and J by 0 bases, leaving 7 bases between them. CDR3 region: CASSYRDMNTEAFF. DNA of the CDR3: TGTGCCAGCAGTTACCGTGACATGAACACTGAAGCTTTCTTT.

The chain uses TRBV27 and TRBJ2-1; 10 bases align to TRBD2. Trimming took 3 bases from V and 8 from J; bases not matched to a gene: 10. Germline V CDR1 and CDR2: MNHEY, SMNVEV (reference sequence). The length of the CDR3 is 16 residues. The CDR3 spells CASSFAAGGLRDEQFF. In DNA form, the CDR3 reads TGTGCCAGCAGTTTTGCAGCGGGGGGGCTTAGGGATGAGCAGTTCTTC.

The chain carries TRBV6-5 and TRBJ1-1, with 7 bases fitting TRBD1. Per germline, CDR1 MNHEY and CDR2 SVGAGI. The CDR3 is 12 residues long. The junction had 1 base not matched to a gene; V was cut back by 6 bases and J by 3 bases. Here the CDR3 DNA reads TGTGCCAGCAGACAGGGGTACACTGAAGCTTTCTTT. This encodes CASRQGYTEAFF.

This sequence joins TRBV29-1 and TRBJ1-2; TRBD1 might be the D (6 bases). CDR3 length: 13 residues. V was trimmed by 4 bases and J by 4 bases, leaving 13 bases between them. In germline, CDR1 is SQVTM, CDR2 ANQGSEA. This chain's CDR3 is CSVGAGESYGYTF. CDR3 DNA sequence: TGCAGCGTTGGGGCAGGGGAGAGCTATGGCTACACCTTC.

This clone was counted once. The chain recombines TRBV28 with TRBJ2-2; D ambiguous. Germline-derived CDR1 and CDR2 are MDHEN and SYDVKM. The CDR3 covers 15 residues. The V gene lost 3 bases and the J gene lost 5 bases, with 13 bases spanning the gap. For the CDR3, the DNA is TGTGCCAGCAGTTTCCGCGGTTACCTTACCGGGGAGCTGTTTTTT. It encodes CASSFRGYLTGELFF.

J is TRBJ2-7 and V is TRBV5-4, with D perhaps matching TRBD1 or TRBD2 (6 bases each). CDR1 is SGHNT and CDR2 is YYREEE in the germline V gene (reference sequence). Between the trimmed V and J ends, which lost 2 bases and 3 bases, there was a span of 15 bases. The CDR3 contains 15 residues. The CDR3 is CASSFFGGAGYEQYF. In nucleotides, the CDR3 is TGTGCCAGCAGCTTCTTCGGGGGCGCGGGCTACGAGCAGTACTTC. Combining the CDR3 with reference TRBV5-4 and TRBJ2-7 gives the whole variable domain ETGVTQSPTHLIKTRGQQVTLRCSSQSGHNTVSWYQQALGQGPQFIFQYYREEENGRGNFPPRFSGLQFPNYSSELNVNALELDDSALYLCASSFFGGAGYEQYFGPGTRLTVT.

The chain has TRBV5-1 and TRBJ1-1; D might be TRBD1 (6 bases). This CDR3 is built from 15 residues. Trimming pared 0 bases from V and 5 bases from J, leaving 14 bases between. Germline V gene data show CDR1 as SGHRS and CDR2 as YFSETQ. CDR3 nucleotide sequence: TGCGCCAGCAGCTTGGTCGCAGGGGAGGGAACTGAAGCTTTCTTT. It encodes CASSLVAGEGTEAFF.

The chain employs TRBV9 and TRBJ2-7; D not resolved. The CDR3 runs 14 residues. Deletions cut 0 bases from V and 2 bases from J, with 9 bases between. Per germline, CDR1 SGDLS and CDR2 YYNGEE. This chain's CDR3 is CASSVGIETYEQYF. In DNA form, the CDR3 reads TGTGCCAGCAGCGTAGGAATAGAAACCTACGAGCAGTACTTC.

V is TRBV7-8 and J is TRBJ1-2, with D possibly being TRBD1 (5 bases). Trimming removed 1 base at V and 3 bases at J, with 15 bases between. This CDR3 is built from 16 residues. Germline-derived CDR1 and CDR2 are SGHVS and FQNEAQ. In DNA, the CDR3 is TGTGCCAGCAGCTTAGTAGTAGGGGAGGCTGACTATGGCTACACCTTC. It codes for CASSLVVGEADYGYTF.

Worth noting for this clone: Different DNA sequences within this sample yield the same CDR3. The chain has TRBV7-9 and TRBJ2-5; D gene unclear. The CDR3 has 12 amino acids. The germline V gene encodes CDR1 SEHNR and CDR2 FQNEAQ (reference sequence). Deletions cut 1 base from V and 5 bases from J, with 5 bases between. The CDR3 reads CASSLEVETQYF. CDR3 nucleotide sequence: TGTGCCAGCAGCTTAGAGGTGGAGACCCAGTACTTC.

J is TRBJ2-2 and V is TRBV27, with TRBD2 identical over 8 bases. With V trimmed by 0 bases and J by 0 bases, 6 bases remained unmatched. This CDR3 region has 18 residues. CDR1 and CDR2 (germline): MNHEY, SMNVEV (reference sequence). The CDR3 DNA is TGTGCCAGCAGTTTATCGATTCTTAGCGGGGCGAACACCGGGGAGCTGTTTTTT. It encodes CASSLSILSGANTGELFF.

The table lists this clone with a count of one. This chain links TRBV7-9 with TRBJ2-2; no definite D call. V lost 1 base, J lost 4 bases, and 7 bases lay in between. CDR1 and CDR2 from the germline V gene are SEHNR and FQNEAQ (reference sequence). This CDR3 has 14 amino acids. Written as DNA, the CDR3 is TGTGCCAGCAGCTTAGAGGTAGCCACCGGGGAGCTGTTTTTT. Protein sequence: CASSLEVATGELFF.